This T cell receptor beta chain was documented in a study of monozygotic twins with inflammatory bowel disease. Study-level results: The results supported no single strong signal or clonotype associated with IBD.

Germline lookup yields CDR1 DFQATT and CDR2 SNEGSKA (reference sequence). This CDR3 spans 12 amino acids. TCRdb reprocessed the 5' RACE reads, with one entry per CDR3 protein and no DNA. In total, the table holds roughly 200,000 distinct CDR3 sequences. On this clonotype itself: Its antigen is not known.

The chain has TRBV20-1 and TRBJ2-1; the D call from TCRdb, TRBD2, cannot be confirmed without DNA. Sequencing was carried out using blood. The TCR originated in a human donor with ulcerative colitis or Crohn's disease, or a healthy co-twin of an affected twin (not recorded which). CDR3 residues: CSGGGGNNEQFF.